What follows are 11 T cell receptor beta chains derived from one specimen sequenced in a study of vaccination and CD4 T cells after COVID-19. Treatment meaning: roughly nine-day PBMC culture with coronavirus spike peptide pools or control peptides (ViraFEST assay). Oncomine TCR Beta short-read sequencing was applied to DNA from cultured CD4+ T cells. TCRdb fed the PCR reads into MiXCR, producing one record per CDR3 protein. The sample lists more than 15,000 distinct CDR3 sequences, 40% to 50% occurring once. These receptors' targets are unknown. Material for sequencing was CD4+ T cells from blood, cultured in vitro. Receptors originate from a human donor who had recovered from COVID-19.

The chain employs TRBV20-1 and TRBJ2-7; the match to TRBD2 covers 10 bases. Germline V lookup: CDR1 DFQATT, CDR2 SNEGSKA (reference sequence). The CDR3 covers 16 residues. Trimming took 4 bases from V and 2 from J; bases not matched to a gene: 11. CDR3 sequence reads: CSANPSTSGTTYEQYF. The CDR3 bases are TGCAGTGCTAACCCCAGCACTAGCGGGACTACCTACGAGCAGTACTTC.

The chain joins TRBV11-2 to TRBJ1-1, with D perhaps TRBD1 (5 bases). The CDR3 loop spans 13 amino acids. Deletions cut 5 bases from V and 4 bases from J, with 11 bases between. Per germline, CDR1 SGHAT and CDR2 FQNNGV. CDR3: CASSPAGGTEAFF. DNA for the CDR3: TGTGCCAGCAGCCCCGCGGGGGGCACTGAAGCTTTCTTT.

The sample holds a few counts of this clonotype. The chain is built from TRBV7-9 and TRBJ2-7; no clear D. Trimming stripped 5 bases from V and 1 base from J, with 15 bases between. Germline V lookup: CDR1 SEHNR, CDR2 FQNEAQ (reference sequence). The CDR3 covers 15 residues. CDR3 coding DNA: TGTGCCAGCAGCCCAAACTCGTTTGTTTCCTACGAGCAGTACTTC. This gives the protein CASSPNSFVSYEQYF. Complete variable domain (other parts from reference TRBV7-9 and TRBJ2-7): DTGVSQNPRHKITKRGQNVTFRCDPISEHNRLYWYRQTLGQGPEFLTYFQNEAQLEKSRLLSDRFSAERPKGSFSTLEIQRTEQGDSAMYLCASSPNSFVSYEQYFGPGTRLTVT.

There are a few counts of this clonotype. The chain joins TRBV18 to TRBJ2-6; maybe TRBD2 (6 bases). CDR3 length: 16 residues. Trimming pared 4 bases from V and 1 base from J, leaving 11 bases between. The V gene's germline CDR1 is KGHSH and CDR2 LQKENI. The CDR3 sequence is CASSQGGLSGANVLTF. DNA of the CDR3: TGTGCCAGCTCACAGGGAGGTCTTTCTGGGGCCAACGTCCTGACTTTC.

The chain uses TRBV11-3 and TRBJ1-2; possible D gene TRBD1, 5 bases. CDR3 size: 15 residues. CDR1 and CDR2 (germline): SGHNT, YENEEA. The V end lost 5 bases, the J end lost 8 bases, and 21 bases lay between the germline ends. CDR3 nucleotides: TGTGCCAGCAGCCACGAACGGCGGGGGGTTTGGGGCTACACCTTC. This codes for CASSHERRGVWGYTF.

The rearrangement uses TRBV12-3 or TRBV12-4 and TRBJ2-1; TRBD2 agrees at 10 bases. The CDR3 covers 18 residues. With 4 bases clipped from V and 5 bases from J, the junction kept 14 bases outside the gene matches. As DNA, the CDR3 is TGTGCCAGCAGTTCTGGCGGTTTTAGCGGGAGGATCGACAATGAGCAGTTCTTC. Amino acid sequence: CASSSGGFSGRIDNEQFF.

The rearrangement joins TRBV27 to TRBJ2-5, with D tentatively TRBD1 (6 bases). Germline V gene lookup returns CDR1 MNHEY and CDR2 SMNVEV (reference sequence). The V and J ends lost 2 bases and 0 bases respectively, with 10 bases between them. The CDR3 extends over 15 amino acids. This CDR3 is CASSLATGYQETQYF. The CDR3 nucleotides read TGTGCCAGCAGTTTAGCCACAGGGTACCAAGAGACCCAGTACTTC.

The chain employs TRBV24-1 and TRBJ1-4; D remains unclear. The CDR3 consists of 19 residues. The V end was cut by 1 base, the J end by 7 bases, with 24 bases between. The germline gives CDR1 KGHDR, CDR2 SFDVKD. CDR3 sequence reads: CATSDLGPPTLGLGEKLFF. The CDR3 DNA follows: TGTGCCACCAGTGATTTAGGGCCACCGACCCTTGGGCTCGGTGAAAAACTGTTTTTT.

This chain uses TRBV20-1 with TRBJ2-1; possibly TRBD2 for D (5 bases). The germline gives CDR1 DFQATT, CDR2 SNEGSKA (reference sequence). V dropped 5 bases and J dropped 8 bases, with 22 bases sitting between them. This CDR3 is built from 15 residues. The CDR3 spells CSASSPGLKSDEQFF. CDR3 DNA: TGCAGTGCTTCTAGTCCGGGATTAAAGAGCGATGAGCAGTTCTTC.

A few counts support this clonotype. The chain employs TRBV23-1 and TRBJ1-5; D uncertain. TRBV23-1 is filed as an ORF, its function uncertain. Trimming removed 3 bases at V and 4 bases at J, with 19 bases between. CDR3 length: 17 residues. The CDR3 coding sequence is TGCGCCAGCAGTCAGAGACCGGCTCGAGGATTTAATCAGCCCCAGCATTTT. Amino acids: CASSQRPARGFNQPQHF.

With regard to this clonotype: This may stem from a read error, because a much larger clone lies one nucleotide away. CDR3 loop: CSADIRGSNQPQHF. The CDR3 DNA is TGCAGTGCTGACATACGGGGAAGCAATCAGCCCCAGCATTTT. J is TRBJ1-5 and V is TRBV20-1; D remains unclear. Germline values: CDR1 DFQATT, CDR2 SNEGSKA (reference sequence). V was shortened by 5 bases and J by 1 base, with 12 bases between the two germline ends. This CDR3 has 14 amino acids.